These 8 T cell receptor beta chains were sequenced from one sample in a study of Graves' ophthalmopathy and Graves' hyperthyroidism. CDR3 regions of TCR beta were amplified from RNA transcripts. An opening RT-PCR round employed HTBI primers and preceded a second-round multiplex PCR. TCRdb re-analysed the multiplex PCR reads in MiXCR, keeping a single row per CDR3 protein. This sample carries approximately 480,000 distinct CDR3 sequences, approximately 15% of them seen once, and the ten largest clones take around 9.8%. Sequencing was performed on blood. The source is a young woman with Graves' ophthalmopathy.

This clonotype came up many times. This chain uses TRBV6-1 with TRBJ1-1; 11 bases map to TRBD1. V shed 6 bases and J 7 bases; nucleotides not matched to a gene: 10. The germline V gene encodes CDR1 MNHNS and CDR2 SASEGT. The CDR3 extends over 15 amino acids. CDR3 nucleotide sequence: TGTGCCAGCAGCCCCGGGACAGGGGGATTTGGTGAAGCTTTCTTT. Translation gives CASSPGTGGFGEAFF.

This chain connects TRBV25-1 to TRBJ1-1; no clear D gene. From germline, CDR1 is MGHDK and CDR2 SYGVNS. V lost 0 bases to trimming and J lost 2 bases, with 7 bases between them. The CDR3 has 14 residues. The CDR3 region is CASSEYYGNTEAFF. Written as DNA, the CDR3 is TGTGCCAGCAGTGAATATTACGGCAACACTGAAGCTTTCTTT.

In this sample, this clonotype turned up many times. V is TRBV6-1 and J is TRBJ2-5, with D tentatively TRBD2 (6 bases). V was trimmed by 1 base and J by 0 bases, leaving 9 bases between them. The germline gives CDR1 MNHNS, CDR2 SASEGT. The CDR3 has 15 amino acids. The CDR3 DNA reads TGTGCCAGCAGTGAAGTTCTAGCGAACCAAGAGACCCAGTACTTC. It encodes CASSEVLANQETQYF.

This clonotype was detected a few times. The V gene is TRBV11-1, the J gene TRBJ2-7; 8 nucleotides line up with TRBD2. Germline CDR1 is SGHAT and CDR2 is FQDESV (reference sequence). CDR3 size: 15 residues. V lost 5 bases and J lost 3; bases outside the gene matches: 9. The DNA for the CDR3 is TGTGCCAGCAGCCCTAGCGGGCCGTTGCTCTACGAGCAGTACTTC. It is translated as CASSPSGPLLYEQYF.

This clonotype was counted many times. The gene calls are TRBV12-3 or TRBV12-4 and TRBJ1-1; D remains unclear. The length of the CDR3 is 10 residues. The V end lost 1 base, the J end lost 11 bases, and 5 bases lay between the germline ends. The CDR3 DNA is TGTGCCAGCAGTTTAGTGTATGCTTTCTTT. It yields the protein CASSLVYAFF.

This clonotype was observed many times. In DNA form, the CDR3 reads TGTGCCAGCAGCCGACGGACAGGGCCCCATCAGCCCCAGCATTTT. This sequence encodes CASSRRTGPHQPQHF. V gene TRBV28 combines with J gene TRBJ1-5; 8 bases agree with TRBD1. Trimming at V came to 6 bases and at J to 5 bases, leaving 9 bases not matched to a gene. CDR3 length equals 15 residues. In germline, CDR1 is MDHEN, CDR2 SYDVKM.

The chain couples TRBV12-3 or TRBV12-4 to TRBJ2-5; 8 bases map to TRBD2. The CDR3 totals 15 residues. V dropped 5 bases and J dropped 4; count of bases not matched to a gene: 9. CDR3 in DNA: TGTGCCAGCAGTGCGGGACTAGATAACCGAGAGACCCAGTACTTC. Encoded protein: CASSAGLDNRETQYF.

In its sample, this clonotype was seen many times. V is TRBV7-2 and J is TRBJ1-6; the D is unclear. The CDR3 is 16 residues long. Between the trimmed V and J ends, which lost 4 bases and 14 bases, there was a span of 24 bases. In germline, CDR1 is SGHTA, CDR2 FQGNSA. The CDR3: CASSSSRAATPSALHF. DNA of the CDR3: TGTGCCAGCAGCTCCAGTCGTGCGGCGACGCCCTCGGCCCTCCACTTT.